What follows is one T cell receptor beta chain and its context. The record originates from a study of T cell changes during pregnancy in multiple sclerosis. Sequenced by immunoSEQ multiplex PCR; TCRdb stores in-frame clones only, minus some. The sample records about 70,000 clones, about 90% being singletons. Germline CDR1 SGHRS, CDR2 YFSETQ. Unmatched junction bases numbered 9, after V lost 2 bases and J lost 4 bases. The CDR3 consists of 16 residues. The V call is TRBV5-1, the J call TRBJ1-1; TRBD1 aligns across 9 bases. The receptor was isolated from a female donor with multiple sclerosis, enrolled in a pregnancy study. The source material was peripheral blood, sampled after pregnancy. CDR3 amino acids: CASSLGQGFVGTEAFF. The CDR3 region has the DNA TGCGCCAGCAGCTTAGGACAGGGGTTTGTCGGCACTGAAGCTTTCTTT.